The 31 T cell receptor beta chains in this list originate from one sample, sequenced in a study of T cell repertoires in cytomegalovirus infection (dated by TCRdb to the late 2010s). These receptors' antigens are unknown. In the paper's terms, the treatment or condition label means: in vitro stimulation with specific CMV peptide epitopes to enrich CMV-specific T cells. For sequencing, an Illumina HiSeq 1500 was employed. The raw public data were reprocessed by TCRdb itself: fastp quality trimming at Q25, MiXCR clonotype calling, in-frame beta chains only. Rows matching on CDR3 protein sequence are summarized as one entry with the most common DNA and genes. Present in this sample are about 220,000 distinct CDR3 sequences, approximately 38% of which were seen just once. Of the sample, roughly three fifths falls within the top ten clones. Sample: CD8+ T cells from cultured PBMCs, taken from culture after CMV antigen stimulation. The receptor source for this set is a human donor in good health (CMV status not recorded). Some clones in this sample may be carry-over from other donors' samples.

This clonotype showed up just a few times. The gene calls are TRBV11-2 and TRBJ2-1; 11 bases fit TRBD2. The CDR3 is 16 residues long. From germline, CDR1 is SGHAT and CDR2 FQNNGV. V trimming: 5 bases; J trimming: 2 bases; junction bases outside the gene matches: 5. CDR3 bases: TGTGCCAGCAGCCCGGGACTAGCGGCGACCTACAATGAGCAGTTCTTC. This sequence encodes CASSPGLAATYNEQFF.

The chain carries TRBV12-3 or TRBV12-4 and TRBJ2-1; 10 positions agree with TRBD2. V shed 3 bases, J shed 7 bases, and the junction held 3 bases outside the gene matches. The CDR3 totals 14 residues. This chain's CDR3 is CASSFGTSDNEQFF. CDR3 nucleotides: TGTGCCAGCAGTTTCGGGACTAGCGATAATGAGCAGTTCTTC.

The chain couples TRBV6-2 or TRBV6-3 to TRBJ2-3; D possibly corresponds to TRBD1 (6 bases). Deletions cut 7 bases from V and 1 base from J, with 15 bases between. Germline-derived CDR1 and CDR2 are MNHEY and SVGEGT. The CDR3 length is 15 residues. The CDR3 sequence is CASTLLGGGTDTQYF. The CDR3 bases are TGTGCCAGCACCCTCTTAGGGGGTGGCACAGATACGCAGTATTTT.

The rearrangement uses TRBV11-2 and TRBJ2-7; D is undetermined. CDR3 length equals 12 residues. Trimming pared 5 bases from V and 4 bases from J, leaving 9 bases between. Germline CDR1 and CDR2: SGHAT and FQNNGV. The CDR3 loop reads CASSRAVYEQYF. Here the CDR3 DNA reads TGTGCCAGCAGCCGGGCTGTTTACGAGCAGTACTTC.

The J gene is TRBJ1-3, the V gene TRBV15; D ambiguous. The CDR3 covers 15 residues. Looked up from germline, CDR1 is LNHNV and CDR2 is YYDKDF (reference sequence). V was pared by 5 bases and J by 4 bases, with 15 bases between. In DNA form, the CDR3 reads TGTGCCACCAGCGGGCCGGGTAAAATAGGAAACACCATATATTTT. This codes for CATSGPGKIGNTIYF.

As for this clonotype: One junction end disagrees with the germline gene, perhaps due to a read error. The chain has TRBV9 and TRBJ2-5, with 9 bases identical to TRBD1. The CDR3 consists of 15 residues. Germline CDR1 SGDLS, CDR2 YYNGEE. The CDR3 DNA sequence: TGTGCGAGCAGCGTCCGGGACAGGGTTTTGGAGACCCAGTACTTC. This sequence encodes CASSVRDRVLETQYF.

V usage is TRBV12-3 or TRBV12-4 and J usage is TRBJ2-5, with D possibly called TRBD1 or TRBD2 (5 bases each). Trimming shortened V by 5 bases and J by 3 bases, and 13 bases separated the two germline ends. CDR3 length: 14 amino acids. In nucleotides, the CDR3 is TGTGCCAGCAGTAGCGACCAGGGAGAAGAGACCCAGTACTTC. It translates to CASSSDQGEETQYF.

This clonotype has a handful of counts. CDR3 amino acids: CASSPTGQVFNQPQHF. CDR3 nucleotide sequence: TGTGCCAGCAGTCCTACGGGACAGGTGTTCAATCAGCCCCAGCATTTT. V usage is TRBV12-3 or TRBV12-4 and J usage is TRBJ1-5; TRBD1 agrees at 8 bases. V lost 5 bases and J lost 3; bases outside the gene matches: 9. This CDR3 contains 16 residues.

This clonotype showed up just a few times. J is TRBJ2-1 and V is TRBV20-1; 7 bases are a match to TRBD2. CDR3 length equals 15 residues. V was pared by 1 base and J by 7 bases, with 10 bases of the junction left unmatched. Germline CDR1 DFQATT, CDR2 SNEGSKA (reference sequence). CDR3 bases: TGCAGTGCTAGAGTAGGCGAAGCGCGGGGGAATGAGCAGTTCTTC. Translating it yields CSARVGEARGNEQFF.

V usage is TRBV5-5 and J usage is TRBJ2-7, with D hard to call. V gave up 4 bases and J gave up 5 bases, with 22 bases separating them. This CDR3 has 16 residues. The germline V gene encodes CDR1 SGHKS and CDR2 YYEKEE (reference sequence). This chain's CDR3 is CASSHRLPVQEDEQYF. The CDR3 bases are TGTGCCAGCAGCCACCGACTTCCCGTTCAGGAAGACGAGCAGTACTTC.

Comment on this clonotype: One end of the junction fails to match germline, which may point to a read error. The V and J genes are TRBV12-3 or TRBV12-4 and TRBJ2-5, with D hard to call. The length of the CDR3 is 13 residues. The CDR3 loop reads CVSSFTWEETQYF. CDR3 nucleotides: TGTGTCAGCAGTTTTACATGGGAAGAGACCCAGTACTTC.

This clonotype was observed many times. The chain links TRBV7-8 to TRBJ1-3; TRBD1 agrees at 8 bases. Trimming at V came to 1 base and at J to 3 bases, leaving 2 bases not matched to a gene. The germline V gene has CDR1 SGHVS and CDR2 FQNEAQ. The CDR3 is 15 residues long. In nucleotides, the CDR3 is TGTGCCAGCAGCTTAGGGACAGGGAATGGAAACACCATATATTTT. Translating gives CASSLGTGNGNTIYF.

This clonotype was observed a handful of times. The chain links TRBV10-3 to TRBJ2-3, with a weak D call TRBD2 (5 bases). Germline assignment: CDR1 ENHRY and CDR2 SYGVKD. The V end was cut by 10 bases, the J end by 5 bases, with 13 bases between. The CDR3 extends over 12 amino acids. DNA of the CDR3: TGTGCCAGGAGCAGAGAGGGAGATACGCAGTATTTT. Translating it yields CARSREGDTQYF.

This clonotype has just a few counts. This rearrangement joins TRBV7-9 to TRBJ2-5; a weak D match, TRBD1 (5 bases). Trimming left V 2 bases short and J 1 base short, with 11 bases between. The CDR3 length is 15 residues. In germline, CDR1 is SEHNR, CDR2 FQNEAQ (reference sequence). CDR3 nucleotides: TGTGCCAGCAGCTTACTAACCAGGGTCCAAGAGACCCAGTACTTC. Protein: CASSLLTRVQETQYF.

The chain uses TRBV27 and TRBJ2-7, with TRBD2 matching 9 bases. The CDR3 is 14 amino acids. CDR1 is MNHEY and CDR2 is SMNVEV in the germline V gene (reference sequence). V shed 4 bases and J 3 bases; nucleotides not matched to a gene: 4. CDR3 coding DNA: TGTGCCAGCAGTTCTAGTAGCGGGGGCTACGAGCAGTACTTC. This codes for CASSSSSGGYEQYF.

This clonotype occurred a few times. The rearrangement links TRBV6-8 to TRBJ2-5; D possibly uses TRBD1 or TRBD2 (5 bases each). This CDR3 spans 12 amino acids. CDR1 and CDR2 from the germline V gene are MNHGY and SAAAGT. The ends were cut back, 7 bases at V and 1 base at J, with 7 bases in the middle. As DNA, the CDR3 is TGTGCCAGCAATGGGGGCCAAGAGACCCAGTACTTC. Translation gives CASNGGQETQYF.

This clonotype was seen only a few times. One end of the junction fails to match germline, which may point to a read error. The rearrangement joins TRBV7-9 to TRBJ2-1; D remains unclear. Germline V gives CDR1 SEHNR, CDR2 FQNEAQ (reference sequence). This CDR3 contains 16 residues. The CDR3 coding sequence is TGTGCCTGCAGATTGTTGGGAATATCCAACTACAATGAGCAGTTCTTC. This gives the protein CACRLLGISNYNEQFF.

Here the CDR3 DNA reads TGCAGTGCTAGAGTCGCAGGGTCGACAGATACGCAGTATTTT. Its translation is CSARVAGSTDTQYF. The rearrangement joins TRBV20-1 to TRBJ2-3, with D possibly TRBD1 on 5 matching bases. Looked up from germline, CDR1 is DFQATT and CDR2 is SNEGSKA (reference sequence). Trimming cost V 1 base and J 3 bases, with 11 bases left between them. The CDR3 is made up of 14 amino acids.

The CDR3 spells CATSRTGRDEAFF. In DNA form, the CDR3 reads TGTGCCACCAGCAGGACCGGACGGGACGAAGCTTTCTTT. The chain joins TRBV15 to TRBJ1-1; D possibly corresponds to TRBD1 (5 bases). The CDR3 contains 13 residues. Germline V CDR1 and CDR2: LNHNV, YYDKDF (reference sequence). V was cut by 3 bases and J by 8 bases, with 13 bases left in between.

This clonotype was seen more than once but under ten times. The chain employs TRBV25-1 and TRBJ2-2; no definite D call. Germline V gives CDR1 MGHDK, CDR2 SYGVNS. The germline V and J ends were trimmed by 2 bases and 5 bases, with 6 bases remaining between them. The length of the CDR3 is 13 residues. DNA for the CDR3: TGTGCCAGCAGTGAAATTAGTACCGGGGAGCTGTTTTTT. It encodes CASSEISTGELFF.

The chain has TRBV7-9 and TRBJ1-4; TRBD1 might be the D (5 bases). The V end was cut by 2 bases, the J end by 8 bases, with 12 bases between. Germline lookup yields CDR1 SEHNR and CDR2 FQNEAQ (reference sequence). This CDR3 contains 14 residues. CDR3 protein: CASSLSEDSEKLFF. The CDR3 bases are TGTGCCAGCAGCTTATCGGAAGACAGCGAAAAACTGTTTTTT. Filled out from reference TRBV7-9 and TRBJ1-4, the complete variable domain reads DTGVSQNPRHKITKRGQNVTFRCDPISEHNRLYWYRQTLGQGPEFLTYFQNEAQLEKSRLLSDRFSAERPKGSFSTLEIQRTEQGDSAMYLCASSLSEDSEKLFFGSGTQLSVL.

The DNA for the CDR3 is TGTGCCAGCAGCTTAGCGATCGGTACGAACACCGGGGAGCTGTTTTTT. It translates to CASSLAIGTNTGELFF. The V and J genes are TRBV7-9 and TRBJ2-2; unclear D gene. V was shortened by 0 bases and J by 0 bases, with 8 bases between the two germline ends. The CDR3 has 16 residues. Germline CDR1 reads SEHNR; CDR2 reads FQNEAQ (reference sequence).

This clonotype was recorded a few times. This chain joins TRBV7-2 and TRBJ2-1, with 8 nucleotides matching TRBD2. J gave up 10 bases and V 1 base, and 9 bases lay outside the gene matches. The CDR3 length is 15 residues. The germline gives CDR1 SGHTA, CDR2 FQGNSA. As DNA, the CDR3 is TGTGCCAGCAGCTTAGAGGCGGGAGGTAAAGGGGAGCAGTTCTTC. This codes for CASSLEAGGKGEQFF.

The CDR3 DNA reads as TGTGCCAGCAGCTTAGCCCCGCCTTCGGAAGCTTTCTTT. Translating it yields CASSLAPPSEAFF. This rearrangement joins TRBV7-6 to TRBJ1-1; D gene unclear. Germline assignment: CDR1 SGHVS and CDR2 FNYEAQ. The CDR3 is made up of 13 amino acids. V was cut by 0 bases and J by 8 bases, with 10 bases left in between.

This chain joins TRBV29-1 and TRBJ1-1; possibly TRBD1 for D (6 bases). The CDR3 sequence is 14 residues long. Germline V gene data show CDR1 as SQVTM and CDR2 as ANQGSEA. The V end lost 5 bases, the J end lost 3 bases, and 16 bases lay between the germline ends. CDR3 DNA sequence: TGCAGCGTTCAGCAGTACAGGGTGGACACTGAAGCTTTCTTT. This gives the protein CSVQQYRVDTEAFF. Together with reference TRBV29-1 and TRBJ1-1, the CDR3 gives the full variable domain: SAVISQKPSRDICQRGTSLTIQCQVDSQVTMMFWYRQQPGQSLTLIATANQGSEATYESGFVIDKFPISRPNLTFSTLTVSNMSPEDSSIYLCSVQQYRVDTEAFFGQGTRLTVV.

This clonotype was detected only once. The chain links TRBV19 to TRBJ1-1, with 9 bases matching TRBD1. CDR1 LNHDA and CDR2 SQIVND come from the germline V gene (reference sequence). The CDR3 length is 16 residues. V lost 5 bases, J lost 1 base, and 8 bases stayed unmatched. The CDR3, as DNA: TGTGCCAGTAGTCACCAACCGGGACAGGGGAACACTGAAGCTTTCTTT. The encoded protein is CASSHQPGQGNTEAFF.

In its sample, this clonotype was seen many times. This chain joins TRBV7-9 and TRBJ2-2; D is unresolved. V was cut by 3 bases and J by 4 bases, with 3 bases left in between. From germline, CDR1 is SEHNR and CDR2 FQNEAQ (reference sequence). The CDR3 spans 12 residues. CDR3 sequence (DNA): TGTGCCAGCAGCTTGATCACCGGGGAGCTGTTTTTT. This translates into CASSLITGELFF. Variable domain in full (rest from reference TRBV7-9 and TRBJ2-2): DTGVSQNPRHKITKRGQNVTFRCDPISEHNRLYWYRQTLGQGPEFLTYFQNEAQLEKSRLLSDRFSAERPKGSFSTLEIQRTEQGDSAMYLCASSLITGELFFGEGSRLTVL.

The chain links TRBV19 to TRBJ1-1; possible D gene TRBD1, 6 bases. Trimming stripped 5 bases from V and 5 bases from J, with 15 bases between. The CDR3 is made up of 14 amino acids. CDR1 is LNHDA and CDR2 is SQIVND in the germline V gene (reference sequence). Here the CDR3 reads CASSHPRGGTEAFF. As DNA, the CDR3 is TGTGCCAGTAGTCACCCCAGGGGTGGGACTGAAGCTTTCTTT.

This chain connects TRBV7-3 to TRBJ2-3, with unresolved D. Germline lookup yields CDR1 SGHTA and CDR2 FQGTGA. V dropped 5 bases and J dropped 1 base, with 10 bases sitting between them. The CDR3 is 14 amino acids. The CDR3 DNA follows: TGTGCCAGCAGCCGATTTCCTGGCACAGATACGCAGTATTTT. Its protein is CASSRFPGTDTQYF.

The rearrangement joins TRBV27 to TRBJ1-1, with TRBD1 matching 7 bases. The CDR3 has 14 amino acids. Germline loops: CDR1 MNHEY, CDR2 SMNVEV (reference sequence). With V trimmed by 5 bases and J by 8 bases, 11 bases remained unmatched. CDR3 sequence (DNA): TGTGCCAGCAGTACTACAGGGGAAAGGAGGGAAGCTTTCTTT. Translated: CASSTTGERREAFF.

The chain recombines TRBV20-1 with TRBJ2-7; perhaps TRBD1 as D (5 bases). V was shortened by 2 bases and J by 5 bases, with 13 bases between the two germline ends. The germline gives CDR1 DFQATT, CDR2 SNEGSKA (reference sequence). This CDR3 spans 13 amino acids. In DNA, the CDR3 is TGCAGTGCTAGAAGGGGAACTTCCAACGAGCAGTACTTC. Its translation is CSARRGTSNEQYF.